Below, 19 T cell receptor beta chains from the same sample are listed, as sequenced in a study of technical replicates of blood from a few donors. Sequencing was performed with immunoSEQ multiplex PCR; in TCRdb, only in-frame clones are kept and a portion is missing. This repertoire shows roughly 79,000 clones, nearly 96% found once; its top ten account for 0.37%. Sample: T cells isolated from PBMCs. The source of these receptors is a human donor in good health.

Regarding this clone: Other nucleotide sequences from this sample produce the same CDR3. The CDR3 sequence: CASSLGRGTEAFF. The DNA for the CDR3 is TGTGCCAGCAGTCTCGGTCGAGGCACTGAAGCTTTCTTT. V gene TRBV27 combines with J gene TRBJ1-1; D unclear. The CDR3 is made up of 13 amino acids. V was pared by 5 bases and J by 4 bases, with 11 bases between. Germline V gene data show CDR1 as MNHEY and CDR2 as SMNVEV (reference sequence).

The V gene is TRBV18, the J gene TRBJ2-1, with D maybe TRBD2 (6 bases). The CDR3 totals 16 residues. Germline values: CDR1 KGHSH, CDR2 LQKENI. Trimming took off 1 base at V and 0 bases at J, with 10 bases between the two ends. The CDR3 is CASSPLGTLSYNEQFF. In DNA form, the CDR3 reads TGTGCCAGCTCACCACTCGGGACTCTCTCCTACAATGAGCAGTTCTTC. The full variable domain, in which reference TRBV18 and TRBJ2-1 provide the parts outside the CDR3, is NAGVMQNPRHLVRRRGQEARLRCSPMKGHSHVYWYRQLPEEGLKFMVYLQKENIIDESGMPKERFSAEFPKEGPSILRIQQVVRGDSAAYFCASSPLGTLSYNEQFFGPGTRLTVL.

CDR3 loop: CASSLAAGRAYEQYF. The DNA for the CDR3 is TGTGCCAGCAGCTTAGCGGCAGGGCGCGCCTACGAGCAGTACTTC. The genes are TRBV7-9 and TRBJ2-7; tentatively, D is TRBD1 (5 bases). The V end was cut by 0 bases, the J end by 2 bases, with 11 bases between. Germline V lookup: CDR1 SEHNR, CDR2 FQNEAQ (reference sequence). The CDR3 runs 15 residues.

The chain carries TRBV7-9 and TRBJ2-1, with a weak D call TRBD2 (5 bases). With 1 base removed from V and 0 bases from J, the gap between germline ends came to 10 bases. This CDR3 is built from 16 residues. CDR1 and CDR2 from the germline V gene are SEHNR and FQNEAQ (reference sequence). The chain's CDR3 is CASSLVAGVSYNEQFF. CDR3 DNA sequence: TGTGCCAGCAGCTTAGTTGCGGGTGTCTCCTACAATGAGCAGTTCTTC.

The count of this clone is one. CDR3 DNA sequence: TGTGCCAGCAGTTTGAGGGATAGCAATCAGCCCCAGCATTTT. It is translated as CASSLRDSNQPQHF. The chain carries TRBV27 and TRBJ1-5; no firm D call. Trimming removed 3 bases from V and 0 bases from J, with 6 bases in between. This CDR3 comprises 14 residues. Germline V gene sequence: CDR1 MNHEY, CDR2 SMNVEV (reference sequence).

This chain uses TRBV19 with TRBJ2-7, with a tentative D call TRBD1 (7 bases). Germline-derived CDR1 and CDR2 are LNHDA and SQIVND (reference sequence). This CDR3 has 13 residues. V was cut by 9 bases and J by 3 bases, with 15 bases left in between. The CDR3: CARSQGGFYEQYF. The DNA for the CDR3 is TGTGCCAGATCTCAGGGGGGCTTCTACGAGCAGTACTTC.

This clone was observed a handful of times. For the CDR3, the DNA is TGTGCCAGCAGTACCCCCGGGACAGGGAAGGTTTTCTTT. It yields the protein CASSTPGTGKVFF. The rearrangement uses TRBV28 and TRBJ1-1; 9 nucleotides align to TRBD1. The CDR3 extends over 13 amino acids. Germline CDR1 reads MDHEN; CDR2 reads SYDVKM. The J segment lost 13 bases and the V segment lost 5 bases, leaving 11 bases of the junction unmatched.

This sequence joins TRBV28 and TRBJ1-1, with TRBD1 matching 7 bases. The CDR3 runs to 19 residues. V shed 7 bases and J 1 base; nucleotides not matched to a gene: 21. CDR1 and CDR2 (germline): MDHEN, SYDVKM. The CDR3 DNA follows: TGTGCCAGCACAAACACTAATCAGGGGGGCAGGGATCGGAACACTGAAGCTTTCTTT. Its protein is CASTNTNQGGRDRNTEAFF.

This clone was detected once. The chain is built from TRBV6-5 and TRBJ1-2; 8 bases fit TRBD1. This CDR3 comprises 15 residues. The V and J ends lost 0 bases and 2 bases, in that order; junction bases with no gene match: 2. Germline CDR1 MNHEY, CDR2 SVGAGI. The CDR3 region has the DNA TGTGCCAGCAGTTACTCTGGACAGGGAAACTATGGCTACACCTTC. It codes for CASSYSGQGNYGYTF.

V usage is TRBV7-2 and J usage is TRBJ2-4, with TRBD1 matching 9 bases. J was trimmed by 11 bases and V by 8 bases; bases with no gene match: 10. Germline CDR1 reads SGHTA; CDR2 reads FQGNSA. This CDR3 is built from 13 residues. CDR3 in amino acids: CASGGQGFRFQYF. The CDR3 bases are TGTGCCAGCGGGGGACAGGGTTTTAGGTTTCAGTACTTC. Full variable domain (remainder filled in from reference TRBV7-2 and TRBJ2-4): GAGVSQSPSNKVTEKGKDVELRCDPISGHTALYWYRQSLGQGLEFLIYFQGNSAPDKSGLPSDRFSAERTGGSVSTLTIQRTQQEDSAVYLCASGGQGFRFQYFGAGTRLSVL.

This clone was counted a single time. V is TRBV5-5 and J is TRBJ1-2, with a weak D call TRBD1 (5 bases). The CDR3 spans 15 residues. V was shortened by 4 bases and J by 3 bases, with 16 bases between the two germline ends. Germline V gene data show CDR1 as SGHKS and CDR2 as YYEKEE (reference sequence). The CDR3 protein is CASSLALTGHYGYTF. For the CDR3, the DNA is TGTGCCAGCAGCCTGGCCTTAACAGGTCACTATGGCTACACCTTC.

J is TRBJ2-7 and V is TRBV4-1, with a tentative D call TRBD2 (6 bases). The germline V gene encodes CDR1 MGHRA and CDR2 YSYEKL. The germline V and J ends were trimmed by 0 bases and 1 base, with 7 bases remaining between them. The CDR3 contains 14 residues. The CDR3 here is CASSQDAGSYEQYF. Written as DNA, the CDR3 is TGCGCCAGCAGCCAAGACGCGGGGTCCTACGAGCAGTACTTC.

The chain employs TRBV2 and TRBJ2-3; tentative D call: TRBD2 (6 bases). CDR1 is SNHLY, CDR2 FYNNEI, per germline. Trimming pared 7 bases from V and 2 bases from J, leaving 13 bases between. CDR3 length equals 14 residues. CDR3 nucleotides: TGTGCCAGCATTTCCGGGACTTACACAGATACGCAGTATTTT. Translation: CASISGTYTDTQYF.

The J gene is TRBJ1-5, the V gene TRBV21-1; the table assigns TRBD1, which was not confirmed against the DNA. TRBV21-1 is shown as a pseudogene. The CDR3 extends over 15 amino acids. This chain's CDR3 is CASSRDRGANQPQHF. DNA of the CDR3: TGTGCCAGCAGCAGAGACAGGGGTGCTAATCAGCCCCAGCATTTT.

This rearrangement joins TRBV25-1 to TRBJ2-1, with 11 positions matching TRBD2. The CDR3 runs 17 residues. J was trimmed by 6 bases and V by 3 bases; bases with no gene match: 10. The germline gives CDR1 MGHDK, CDR2 SYGVNS. The CDR3 region is CASSDPPGTSGSNEQFF. The DNA for the CDR3 is TGTGCCAGCAGTGATCCCCCCGGGACTAGCGGCTCCAATGAGCAGTTCTTC.

The gene calls are TRBV6-5 and TRBJ1-3; possibly TRBD1 for D (6 bases). The CDR3 covers 14 residues. Trimming removed 5 bases at V and 2 bases at J, with 10 bases between. Per germline, CDR1 MNHEY and CDR2 SVGAGI. The CDR3 DNA is TGTGCCAGCAGTGTAACAGGGACTGGAAACACCATATATTTT. Protein sequence: CASSVTGTGNTIYF.

The chain employs TRBV15 and TRBJ1-5, with D possibly being TRBD1 (5 bases). Germline loops: CDR1 LNHNV, CDR2 YYDKDF (reference sequence). V was shortened by 2 bases and J by 5 bases, with 16 bases between the two germline ends. CDR3 length equals 16 residues. The CDR3 sequence is CATSRLPSRGDQPQHF. CDR3 DNA: TGTGCCACCAGCAGACTTCCCTCTCGGGGGGATCAGCCCCAGCATTTT.

The chain employs TRBV5-1 and TRBJ1-2; no definite D call. Germline V lookup: CDR1 SGHRS, CDR2 YFSETQ. This CDR3 has 14 residues. V was shortened by 5 bases and J by 4 bases, with 15 bases between the two germline ends. The CDR3 region has the DNA TGCGCCAGCAGTTTCGAGGGAATCGGCTATGGCTACACCTTC. This translates into CASSFEGIGYGYTF. The full variable domain, with the rest looked up from reference TRBV5-1 and TRBJ1-2, is KAGVTQTPRYLIKTRGQQVTLSCSPISGHRSVSWYQQTPGQGLQFLFEYFSETQRNKGNFPGRFSGRQFSNSRSEMNVSTLELGDSALYLCASSFEGIGYGYTFGSGTRLTVV.

CDR3 DNA sequence: TGTGCCAGCAGCCAAGCACAGGGGGGGCCCTACGAGCAGTACTTC. Translation gives CASSQAQGGPYEQYF. The chain has TRBV14 and TRBJ2-7, with D tentatively TRBD1 (8 bases). Per germline, CDR1 SGHDN and CDR2 FVKESK. Deletions cut 1 base from V and 2 bases from J, with 12 bases between. CDR3 length: 15 residues.